Each of the 22 T cell receptor beta chains below was sequenced from the same sample in a study of early T cells in non-severe SARS-CoV-2 infection (dated by TCRdb to 2020 to 2022). The method behind the library was 5' RACE. The listed sequencing device is NextSeq 500. TCRdb cleaned the public reads at Q25 with fastp, built clones with MiXCR and kept in-frame beta chains. Each CDR3 protein gets just one entry, which takes the most common genes and DNA from the rows behind it. This sample lists around 60,000 distinct CDR3 sequences; about an eighth were detected once. Roughly 4.2% of the sample is held by the ten biggest clonotypes. The material sequenced was whole blood. These receptors all stem from an adult who was a healthcare worker with PCR-confirmed SARS-CoV-2 infection or an uninfected control (not recorded which).

The V call is TRBV7-8, the J call TRBJ1-5, with no clear D. Germline V CDR1 and CDR2: SGHVS, FQNEAQ. The CDR3 runs 14 residues. Trimming removed 1 base at V and 4 bases at J, with 8 bases between. The CDR3 is CASSLEGNNQPQHF. The DNA for the CDR3 is TGTGCCAGCAGCTTAGAGGGAAATAATCAGCCCCAGCATTTT. Full variable domain (remainder filled in from reference TRBV7-8 and TRBJ1-5): GAGVSQSPRYKVAKRGQDVALRCDPISGHVSLFWYQQALGQGPEFLTYFQNEAQLDKSGLPSDRFFAERPEGSVSTLKIQRTQQEDSAVYLCASSLEGNNQPQHFGDGTRLSIL.

The chain links TRBV5-6 to TRBJ2-1; 9 positions match TRBD2. CDR3 size: 14 residues. Germline V gene data show CDR1 as SGHDT and CDR2 as YYEEEE. V lost 4 bases, J lost 4 bases, and 3 bases stayed unmatched. CDR3 bases: TGTGCCAGCAGCCCTAGCGGGACTTACAATGAGCAGTTCTTC. Translated: CASSPSGTYNEQFF.

This clonotype was seen more than once but under ten times. V and J are TRBV19 and TRBJ2-5; D is undetermined. The length of the CDR3 is 14 residues. V was trimmed by 7 bases and J by 4 bases, leaving 16 bases between them. Germline CDR1 and CDR2: LNHDA and SQIVND (reference sequence). CDR3 residues: CASKDDRRRETQYF. CDR3 coding DNA: TGTGCCAGTAAAGATGACCGCCGGAGAGAGACCCAGTACTTC.

This clonotype was seen a few times. V is TRBV5-4 and J is TRBJ1-4; a weak D match, TRBD1 (6 bases). This CDR3 comprises 16 residues. Trimming removed 4 bases at V and 3 bases at J, with 16 bases between. From germline, CDR1 is SGHNT and CDR2 YYREEE (reference sequence). For the CDR3, the DNA is TGTGCCAGCAGCGAGACACAGGGCCCCCCTAATGAAAAACTGTTTTTT. Its protein product is CASSETQGPPNEKLFF. Full variable domain (remainder filled in from reference TRBV5-4 and TRBJ1-4): ETGVTQSPTHLIKTRGQQVTLRCSSQSGHNTVSWYQQALGQGPQFIFQYYREEENGRGNFPPRFSGLQFPNYSSELNVNALELDDSALYLCASSETQGPPNEKLFFGSGTQLSVL.

The rearrangement joins TRBV5-4 to TRBJ2-5; weak D call: TRBD1 (5 bases). Trimming cost V 4 bases and J 6 bases, with 10 bases left between them. Germline loops: CDR1 SGHNT, CDR2 YYREEE (reference sequence). The CDR3 totals 12 residues. CDR3 in DNA: TGTGCCAGCAGCCCAGACAGACAGACCCAGTACTTC. It yields the protein CASSPDRQTQYF.

The chain carries TRBV27 and TRBJ2-3; perhaps TRBD2 as D (7 bases). CDR1 is MNHEY and CDR2 is SMNVEV in the germline V gene (reference sequence). With 5 bases removed from V and 4 bases from J, the gap between germline ends came to 16 bases. This CDR3 is built from 15 residues. CDR3 sequence reads: CASSPLGGGADTQYF. In nucleotides, the CDR3 is TGTGCCAGCAGTCCACTGGGAGGGGGGGCAGATACGCAGTATTTT.

This clonotype came up a few times. The genes are TRBV9 and TRBJ2-3; D unresolved. The V and J ends lost 0 bases and 5 bases respectively, with 7 bases between them. This CDR3 spans 13 amino acids. CDR1 SGDLS and CDR2 YYNGEE come from the germline V gene. The CDR3 sequence is CASSVELVDTQYF. Written as DNA, the CDR3 is TGTGCCAGCAGCGTAGAGTTGGTAGATACGCAGTATTTT.

Turning to this clonotype: Relative to the germline gene, one junction end is altered; a read error may explain this. The V call is TRBV7-9, the J call TRBJ2-3; 7 nucleotides agree with TRBD1. This CDR3 has 12 residues. The germline V gene encodes CDR1 SEHNR and CDR2 FQNEAQ (reference sequence). The CDR3 loop is CASSSPSRQGTF. CDR3 nucleotide sequence: TGTGCCAGCAGCTCCCCTTCCCGACAGGGTACCTTT. Drawing the rest from reference TRBV7-9 and TRBJ2-3, the complete variable domain is DTGVSQNPRHKITKRGQNVTFRCDPISEHNRLYWYRQTLGQGPEFLTYFQNEAQLEKSRLLSDRFSAERPKGSFSTLEIQRTEQGDSAMYLCASSSPSRQGTFGPGTRLTVL.

This clonotype was seen a few times. J is TRBJ2-4 and V is TRBV18, with D possibly TRBD2 on 6 matching bases. The germline V gene has CDR1 KGHSH and CDR2 LQKENI. V was cut by 5 bases and J by 11 bases, with 13 bases left in between. CDR3 size: 12 residues. CDR3 protein: CASSFTGEVQYF. The DNA of the CDR3 is TGTGCCAGCTCATTTACGGGAGAGGTTCAGTACTTC.

This rearrangement joins TRBV4-2 to TRBJ2-3, with 9 bases identical to TRBD1. CDR1 is LGHNA, CDR2 YNFKEQ, per germline. V lost 3 bases and J lost 4; bases outside the gene matches: 2. The CDR3 sequence is 14 residues long. The CDR3 sequence: CASSQGDRADTQYF. The CDR3 nucleotides read TGTGCCAGCAGCCAGGGGGACAGGGCAGATACGCAGTATTTT.

This clonotype was seen many times. The chain carries TRBV2 and TRBJ2-3; 7 nucleotides align to TRBD2. The CDR3 loop spans 14 amino acids. Trimming cost V 10 bases and J 0 bases; bases outside gene matches: 7. CDR1 and CDR2 (germline): SNHLY, FYNNEI. Here the CDR3 reads CANILAASTDTQYF. The DNA for the CDR3 is TGTGCCAACATTCTAGCGGCTAGCACAGATACGCAGTATTTT.

This clonotype was counted many times. V and J are TRBV5-4 and TRBJ2-6, with 12 nucleotides matching TRBD2. Germline CDR1 and CDR2: SGHNT and YYREEE (reference sequence). There are 19 residues in the CDR3. The J segment lost 3 bases and the V segment lost 3 bases, leaving 10 bases of the junction unmatched. The CDR3 is CASSYPTSGGPGGANVLTF. The CDR3 region has the DNA TGTGCCAGCAGCTACCCGACTAGCGGGGGACCGGGTGGGGCCAACGTCCTGACTTTC.

CDR3 sequence (DNA): TGCAGTGCTAGAGATTTGGTACAGGGGAATTCACCCCTCCACTTT. This encodes CSARDLVQGNSPLHF. The chain uses TRBV20-1 and TRBJ1-6; TRBD1 matches at 7 bases. Trimming removed 0 bases from V and 7 bases from J; junction bases left unmatched: 6. The CDR3 sequence is 15 residues long. Germline loops: CDR1 DFQATT, CDR2 SNEGSKA (reference sequence).

This clonotype was counted only a few times. V is TRBV12-3 or TRBV12-4 and J is TRBJ2-1; D remains unclear. Trimming removed 5 bases from V and 4 bases from J, with 9 bases in between. CDR3 length equals 13 residues. Here the CDR3 DNA reads TGTGCCAGCAGTCCTCCACAGTACAATGAGCAGTTCTTC. As protein: CASSPPQYNEQFF.

This chain uses TRBV18 with TRBJ2-5; D is perhaps TRBD1 or TRBD2 (5 bases each). The CDR3 is 13 residues long. V lost 3 bases and J lost 2, with 7 bases in between. Germline CDR1 KGHSH, CDR2 LQKENI. The CDR3 nucleotides are TGTGCCAGCTCACCGGGACCGCAAGAGACCCAGTACTTC. It encodes CASSPGPQETQYF.

Ten or more counts support this clonotype. Relative to the germline gene, one junction end is altered; a read error may explain this. The chain carries TRBV7-7 and TRBJ2-5; D might be TRBD1 or TRBD2, each matching 5 bases. The CDR3 runs 13 residues. CDR1 and CDR2 (germline): SSHAT, FNYEAQ (reference sequence). The CDR3 DNA is TGTGCTAGCAGCTTAGAAGGGACCGAGACCCAGTACTTC. Translating gives CASSLEGTETQYF.

This clonotype was detected many times. J is TRBJ2-1 and V is TRBV11-2, with 13 bases lining up with TRBD2. This CDR3 comprises 16 residues. Germline V lookup: CDR1 SGHAT, CDR2 FQNNGV. The V and J ends lost 4 bases and 4 bases, in that order; junction bases with no gene match: 4. CDR3 in DNA: TGTGCCAGCAGCTCGGGACTAGCGGGGATGTACAATGAGCAGTTCTTC. Translating it yields CASSSGLAGMYNEQFF.

There are a few counts of this clonotype. V usage is TRBV5-6 and J usage is TRBJ2-1; 11 nucleotides match TRBD2. The germline V gene has CDR1 SGHDT and CDR2 YYEEEE. CDR3 size: 16 residues. The trim removed 5 bases at V and 6 bases at J, leaving 10 bases unmatched. This CDR3 is CASRARGLAGTNEQFF. The CDR3 nucleotides read TGTGCCAGCAGGGCCCGTGGACTAGCGGGTACCAATGAGCAGTTCTTC.

This clonotype was counted only a few times. V is TRBV7-2 and J is TRBJ2-1; D gene ambiguous. Germline CDR1 SGHTA, CDR2 FQGNSA. The CDR3 has 12 amino acids. The germline V and J ends were trimmed by 5 bases and 9 bases, with 11 bases remaining between them. The CDR3 region is CASSQTWGEQFF. Written as DNA, the CDR3 is TGTGCCAGCAGCCAGACATGGGGTGAGCAGTTCTTC.

V usage is TRBV6-5 and J usage is TRBJ1-4; 8 nucleotides agree with TRBD1. Trimming took 0 bases from V and 8 from J; bases not matched to a gene: 8. Looked up from germline, CDR1 is MNHEY and CDR2 is SVGAGI. The CDR3 totals 16 residues. In DNA, the CDR3 is TGTGCCAGCAGTTACTCGAGGAGGACAGGGCGGGAAAAACTGTTTTTT. This translates into CASSYSRRTGREKLFF.

A few counts support this clonotype. The J gene is TRBJ2-1, the V gene TRBV3-1; D perhaps matches TRBD1 (5 bases). The CDR3 is 10 amino acids. Germline V gene data show CDR1 as LGHDT and CDR2 as YNNKEL (reference sequence). Between the trimmed V and J ends, which lost 6 bases and 10 bases, there was a span of 7 bases. Here the CDR3 DNA reads TGTGCCAGCAGAGGGGTCGAGCAGTTCTTC. Its protein product is CASRGVEQFF.

This clonotype showed up many times. The V call is TRBV12-3 or TRBV12-4, the J call TRBJ1-6; D may be TRBD1 (6 bases). The length of the CDR3 is 14 residues. V was pared by 6 bases and J by 10 bases, with 16 bases between. The CDR3 region has the DNA TGTGCCAGCAGCCCCTCCGGGGGCTCCTCACCCCTCCACTTT. This encodes CASSPSGGSSPLHF.